This is a list of T cell receptor beta chains from one sample in a study of graft-versus-host responses after intestinal transplantation. For these TCRs, the target antigens are not known. Generated by immunoSEQ multiplex PCR, the TCRdb table keeps only in-frame clones and is missing some. Of some 86,000 clones listed, about 88% are singletons. Here the sequenced sample was unstimulated CD4+ T cells sorted from spleen or lymph node cells, taken before transplant. The receptor source for this set is a human donor who was the organ donor for an intestinal transplant. Both conserved end residues are part of each CDR3. D genes are given only for firm matches. Only some rows state a clone size, as once, few, many or a class for expanded clones.

abundance | d_gene | j_gene | v_gene | CDR3nt | CDR3aa
. | TRBD2 | TRBJ2-7 | TRBV7-3 | TGTGCCAGCAGCTTGACTAGCGCCTACGAGCAGTACTTC | CASSLTSAYEQYF
. | TRBD2 | TRBJ2-7 | TRBV6-1 | TGTGCCAGTAGAGGGACTACCCCGACCTACGAGCAGTACTTC | CASRGTTPTYEQYF
. | . | TRBJ1-2 | TRBV11-2 | TGTGCCAGCAGCTTAGCCTCCGGGACATATGGCTACACCTTC | CASSLASGTYGYTF
. | . | TRBJ1-2 | TRBV6-5 | TGTGCCAGCAGTTACAGGGGTCTGAACTATGGCTACACCTTC | CASSYRGLNYGYTF
. | TRBD2 | TRBJ2-1 | TRBV9 | TGTGCCAGCAGCGTAGCTTTAGCGGGGGGTGATGTTGAGCAGTTCTTC | CASSVALAGGDVEQFF
. | . | TRBJ2-7 | TRBV19 | TGTGCCAGTAGTACCCGCCCCCGAGCCGGGGACGAGCAGTACTTC | CASSTRPRAGDEQYF
. | . | TRBJ1-3 | TRBV30 | TGTGCCTGGAGTGTCGGGACACCCGGAAACACCATATATTTT | CAWSVGTPGNTIYF
. | TRBD2 | TRBJ2-1 | TRBV7-3 | TGTGCCAGCAGCTTAACTCGGACTAGCCGACCCAATGAGCAGTTCTTC | CASSLTRTSRPNEQFF
. | TRBD2 | TRBJ2-1 | TRBV4-3 | TGCGCCAGCAGCCAGCTAGCGGGAGGGGGCGGGGAGCAGTTCTTC | CASSQLAGGGGEQFF
once | TRBD1 | TRBJ2-7 | TRBV9 | TGTGCCAGCAGCCCAGGACAGGGGTCCCCCGCCTACGAGCAGTACTTC | CASSPGQGSPAYEQYF
few | TRBD1 | TRBJ2-5 | TRBV5-1 | TGCGCCAGCTCAGGGGGCTCTTTAGAGACCCAGTACTTC | CASSGGSLETQYF
. | . | TRBJ2-7 | TRBV6-1 | TGTGCCAGCAGTGCCCTGACTAGCAGGGGCGAGCAGTACTTC | CASSALTSRGEQYF
once | TRBD1 | TRBJ1-1 | TRBV7-6 | TGTGCCAGCAGCGCCAGGGGGGCGAACACTGAAGCTTTCTTT | CASSARGANTEAFF
. | . | TRBJ1-2 | TRBV19 | TGTGCCAGTAGACCGGGACACTCAGCTAACTATGGCTACACCTTC | CASRPGHSANYGYTF
. | . | TRBJ1-1 | TRBV4-2 | TGTGCCAGCAGCCGAGACAGAAACACTGAAGCTTTCTTT | CASSRDRNTEAFF
once | . | TRBJ2-5 | TRBV7-3 | TGTGCCAGCAGTCCAGGGGGGAAGGGGACCCAGTACTTC | CASSPGGKGTQYF
once | . | TRBJ2-3 | TRBV2 | TGTGCCAGCAGCCCTTCGGGTGGCACAGATACGCAGTATTTT | CASSPSGGTDTQYF
. | TRBD2 | TRBJ2-7 | TRBV7-9 | TGTGCCAGCAGCTTAGCCCCTTTTCTAGCGGGAGGAGGTATCTACGAGCAGTACTTC | CASSLAPFLAGGGIYEQYF
. | TRBD1 | TRBJ1-1 | TRBV30 | TGTGCCTGGACCCAGGGGGGAACCCTAAACACTGAAGCTTTCTTT | CAWTQGGTLNTEAFF
. | . | TRBJ1-1 | TRBV29-1 | TGCAGCGGTGTGCGCCCGTCGGCTGAAGCTTTCTTT | CSGVRPSAEAFF
. | TRBD1 | TRBJ1-5 | TRBV7-9 | TGTGCCAGCAGCTCGACAGGGTTAGGCAATCAGCCCCAGCATTTT | CASSSTGLGNQPQHF
. | . | TRBJ2-3 | TRBV13 | TGTGCCAGCAGCGGGGCGGATACGCAGTATTTT | CASSGADTQYF
. | . | TRBJ1-5 | TRBV2 | TGTGCCAGCAGTGAGGATGCGGGGGGCCAGCCCCAGCATTTT | CASSEDAGGQPQHF
once | TRBD2 | TRBJ2-1 | TRBV11-3 | TGTGCCAGCAGCACGCATCGGGGGAGGGCCGACAATGAGCAGTTCTTC | CASSTHRGRADNEQFF
. | TRBD2 | TRBJ2-3 | TRBV7-9 | TGTGCCAGCAGTCAGACTAGCGGGGCTGAAGATACGCAGTATTTT | CASSQTSGAEDTQYF
. | . | TRBJ1-1 | TRBV28 | TGTGCCAGCAGTTTGAGGACTGAAGCTTTCTTT | CASSLRTEAFF
few | TRBD1 | TRBJ2-1 | TRBV11-3 | TGTGCCAGCAGCCTAAGAGGGACAGTCTACAATGAGCAGTTCTTC | CASSLRGTVYNEQFF
. | . | TRBJ2-7 | TRBV6-1 | TGTGCCAGCAGGGCCCCCCCCCGGGACGAGCAGTACTTC | CASRAPPRDEQYF
. | . | TRBJ1-5 | TRBV21-1 | TGTGCCAGCAGCAAAACGGAAGAGGAGACAGAAAATCAGCCCCAGCATTTT | CASSKTEEETENQPQHF
few | . | TRBJ2-7 | TRBV5-6 | TGTGCCAGCAGCTTGGGGCAGGCGAAGTGGTACTTC | CASSLGQAKWYF
. | . | TRBJ1-5 | TRBV28 | TGTGCCAGCATTGGGGGGGGGACTTATAGCAATCAGCCCCAGCATTTT | CASIGGGTYSNQPQHF
once | . | TRBJ2-7 | TRBV28 | TGTGCCAGCAAGGTGGCCCCCCGCCCGGGCGAGCAGTACTTC | CASKVAPRPGEQYF
. | . | TRBJ2-7 | TRBV7-2 | TGTGCCAGCAGCTTAAACGAGGAGCAGTACTTC | CASSLNEEQYF
once | TRBD2 | TRBJ2-7 | TRBV5-4 | TGTGCCAGCAGCTTGGTCGGGGGGGCGTCCTACGAGCAGTACTTC | CASSLVGGASYEQYF
once | . | TRBJ2-5 | TRBV5-5 | TGTGCCAGCAGCTTGCGGGGGGACACCGAGACCCAGTACTTC | CASSLRGDTETQYF
. | TRBD2 | TRBJ2-3 | TRBV18 | TGTGCCAGCTCATTTAGGACTAGCGGGGCCACTAGCACAGATACGCAGTATTTT | CASSFRTSGATSTDTQYF
. | . | TRBJ2-2 | TRBV9 | TGTGCCAGCAGTCGGGGAGCCGGGGAGCTGTTTTTT | CASSRGAGELFF
once | TRBD1 | TRBJ2-7 | TRBV6-6 | TGTGCCAGCAGTTACAGGGGACAGGGAGGGGCCTACGAGCAGTACTTC | CASSYRGQGGAYEQYF
. | TRBD1 | TRBJ1-2 | TRBV9 | TGTGCCAGCAGCGTATTGACAGGGCTGGATGATGGCTACACCTTC | CASSVLTGLDDGYTF